This T cell receptor (beta chain) was identified during a study of blood T cell repertoires in COVID-19. The wider study: Acute and convalescent COVID-19 samples came from the United States, Italy and Spain. The cDNA or gDNA used as material had been derived from T cells, B-cell-depleted T cells, or PBMCs.

The V gene's germline CDR1 is GTSNPN and CDR2 SVGIG (reference sequence). Deletions cut 0 bases from V and 3 bases from J, with 8 bases between. CDR3 length equals 13 residues. As handled by the study authors: Scientists estimated how many nucleated cells there were by amplifying reference gene primers. TCRdb's copy holds only in-frame clones and misses some; the assay was immunoSEQ multiplex PCR. From that table come the V and J calls and clone size; the DNA was used to work out D and trimming. Of about 150,000 clones in the sample, approximately 73% were seen once. Sequences were obtained from peripheral blood. The V call is TRBV30, the J call TRBJ1-1; D unclear. The receptor was isolated from a woman over 75 with acute or convalescent COVID-19. The chain's CDR3 is CAWSVSIHTEAFF. The CDR3 DNA reads TGTGCCTGGAGTGTTTCTATACACACTGAAGCTTTCTTT.